Listed here are 24 T cell receptor beta chains from one sample, sequenced in a study of blood T cells in healthy people across ages. Using a J-beta primer mix together with a sample-barcoded 5' primer, a second PCR was run for about 7 to 12 cycles. A single record per CDR3 protein comes from TCRdb applying MiXCR to the 5' RACE reads. The sample yields around 1,900,000 distinct CDR3 sequences, more than 35% seen once. Sequenced material: blood. Source of these receptors: a human donor in good health.

This clonotype was recorded a few times. The CDR3 is CASRPLAGGGEQYF. CDR3 nucleotide sequence: TGTGCCAGCAGGCCCCTAGCGGGGGGTGGCGAGCAGTACTTC. This chain joins TRBV2 and TRBJ2-7, with 11 nucleotides matching TRBD2. Germline CDR1 is SNHLY and CDR2 is FYNNEI. V lost 6 bases to trimming and J lost 6 bases; unmatched junction nucleotides: 7. The CDR3 spans 14 residues.

This chain links TRBV7-2 with TRBJ2-5; D unresolved. Trimming cost V 5 bases and J 5 bases, with 9 bases left between them. Germline V gene lookup returns CDR1 SGHTA and CDR2 FQGNSA. This CDR3 region has 12 residues. CDR3 protein: CASSRWLETQYF. The CDR3 DNA is TGTGCCAGCAGCCGTTGGCTTGAGACCCAGTACTTC. Complete variable domain (other parts from reference TRBV7-2 and TRBJ2-5): GAGVSQSPSNKVTEKGKDVELRCDPISGHTALYWYRQSLGQGLEFLIYFQGNSAPDKSGLPSDRFSAERTGGSVSTLTIQRTQQEDSAVYLCASSRWLETQYFGPGTRLLVL.

Worth noting for this clonotype: The junction shows a germline mismatch at one end, possibly a read error. This chain joins TRBV15 and TRBJ2-7; a weak D match, TRBD2 (6 bases). With the DNA end fitting TRBJ2-5 better, the J assignment may be wrong. Germline CDR1 reads LNHNV; CDR2 reads YYDKDF (reference sequence). CDR3 length equals 15 residues. CDR3 amino acids: CAASRGGEDWATQYF. CDR3 nucleotide sequence: TGTGCCGCCAGCAGAGGAGGGGAGGACTGGGCGACCCAGTACTTC.

This clonotype showed up just a few times. The chain recombines TRBV20-1 with TRBJ1-1; D unclear. V was cut by 4 bases and J by 0 bases, with 12 bases left in between. Germline V CDR1 and CDR2: DFQATT, SNEGSKA (reference sequence). The CDR3 covers 14 residues. CDR3 in amino acids: CSATLGAMNTEAFF. The CDR3 region has the DNA TGCAGTGCTACCCTCGGAGCGATGAACACTGAAGCTTTCTTT.

This sequence joins TRBV20-1 and TRBJ1-5, with D unclear. V gave up 0 bases and J gave up 7 bases, with 10 bases separating them. Germline V gene data show CDR1 as DFQATT and CDR2 as SNEGSKA (reference sequence). This CDR3 has 13 residues. The CDR3 sequence: CSAREGFGQPQHF. The CDR3 DNA reads TGCAGTGCTAGAGAAGGCTTTGGACAGCCCCAGCATTTT.

This clonotype was observed once. The CDR3 is CASKAFDGTGDYEQYF. In DNA, the CDR3 is TGTGCCAGCAAGGCCTTTGACGGGACAGGGGACTACGAGCAGTACTTC. The chain links TRBV6-1 to TRBJ2-7, with 10 bases lining up with TRBD1. CDR3 length equals 16 residues. V was clipped by 7 bases and J by 3 bases; unmatched bases: 12. Germline V gene sequence: CDR1 MNHNS, CDR2 SASEGT.

This chain joins TRBV2 and TRBJ2-7; 7 bases match TRBD1. Looked up from germline, CDR1 is SNHLY and CDR2 is FYNNEI. The CDR3 consists of 16 residues. Germline trimming cut 3 bases from V and 1 base from J; bases unmatched to any gene: 9. CDR3 nucleotide sequence: TGTGCCAGCAGTGATGCTGGACGGGACAGATCCTACGAGCAGTACTTC. Translated, it gives CASSDAGRDRSYEQYF.

This chain connects TRBV15 to TRBJ1-2, with 9 nucleotides matching TRBD1. The CDR3 loop spans 14 amino acids. Germline-derived CDR1 and CDR2 are LNHNV and YYDKDF (reference sequence). Trimming at V came to 6 bases and at J to 5 bases, leaving 7 bases not matched to a gene. This chain's CDR3 is CATRKPGQGYGYTF. CDR3 DNA sequence: TGTGCCACCAGGAAACCGGGACAGGGTTATGGCTACACCTTC.

This clonotype was seen repeatedly, ten times or more. The gene calls are TRBV10-3 and TRBJ2-7, with D maybe TRBD1 (6 bases). This CDR3 comprises 16 residues. Germline CDR1 reads ENHRY; CDR2 reads SYGVKD. The V and J ends lost 0 bases and 9 bases respectively, with 21 bases between them. CDR3 nucleotide sequence: TGTGCCATCAGTGAGTCCTGGGGGACATACCTCCTTGGGCAGTACTTC. It is translated as CAISESWGTYLLGQYF.

This clonotype was observed at least ten times. The chain has TRBV6-5 and TRBJ1-4; D is ambiguous. Germline loops: CDR1 MNHEY, CDR2 SVGAGI. The CDR3 spans 14 residues. V was pared by 2 bases and J by 8 bases, with 12 bases between. The CDR3 DNA sequence: TGTGCCAGCAGTTACACGGGTGTGAGCGAAAAACTGTTTTTT. Translated: CASSYTGVSEKLFF.

This clonotype has ten or more counts. A junction boundary mismatches the germline segment, possibly from a read error. The chain carries TRBV7-6 and TRBJ1-1, with TRBD1 matching 8 bases. From germline, CDR1 is SGHVS and CDR2 FNYEAQ. The length of the CDR3 is 13 residues. The CDR3 spells CASSLDRDTEAFF. CDR3 sequence (DNA): TGCGCCAGCAGCTTGGACAGGGACACTGAAGCTTTCTTT.

This clonotype was observed a handful of times. This chain joins TRBV20-1 and TRBJ2-5, with 8 bases matching TRBD1. Germline CDR1 DFQATT, CDR2 SNEGSKA (reference sequence). V lost 2 bases and J lost 1; bases outside the gene matches: 6. There are 15 residues in the CDR3. The CDR3 is CSARTHRGFQETQYF. In DNA form, the CDR3 reads TGCAGTGCTAGAACGCACAGGGGGTTCCAAGAGACCCAGTACTTC.

This sequence joins TRBV3-1 and TRBJ2-3; 11 nucleotides line up with TRBD2. Germline V gene sequence: CDR1 LGHDT, CDR2 YNNKEL (reference sequence). Trimming cost V 4 bases and J 5 bases; bases outside gene matches: 11. The CDR3 totals 17 residues. The CDR3 nucleotides are TGTGCCAGCAGCCCCCTCGCTAGCGGGGGGCCCGTAGATACGCAGTATTTT. Protein sequence: CASSPLASGGPVDTQYF.

This clonotype was picked up many times. The chain recombines TRBV7-3 with TRBJ2-1; D remains ambiguous. Germline CDR1 reads SGHTA; CDR2 reads FQGTGA. V dropped 5 bases and J dropped 0 bases, with 5 bases sitting between them. The CDR3 totals 13 residues. CDR3 in amino acids: CASSRASYNEQFF. In DNA, the CDR3 is TGTGCCAGCAGCCGCGCCTCCTACAATGAGCAGTTCTTC. Full variable domain (rest looked up from reference TRBV7-3 and TRBJ2-1): GAGVSQTPSNKVTEKGKYVELRCDPISGHTALYWYRQSLGQGPEFLIYFQGTGAADDSGLPNDRFFAVRPEGSVSTLKIQRTERGDSAVYLCASSRASYNEQFFGPGTRLTVL.

This clonotype was seen a handful of times. This chain links TRBV5-1 with TRBJ1-1; D not resolved. Deletions cut 3 bases from V and 2 bases from J, with 14 bases between. This CDR3 contains 15 residues. The germline gives CDR1 SGHRS, CDR2 YFSETQ. CDR3 nucleotide sequence: TGCGCCAGCAGCTCGAGGGCAGGCCGAAACACTGAAGCTTTCTTT. Residues: CASSSRAGRNTEAFF.

This clonotype has ten or more counts. The V and J genes are TRBV29-1 and TRBJ2-4; TRBD1 agrees at 8 bases. The V gene end was trimmed by 4 bases and the J gene end by 12 bases; junction bases not matched to a gene: 2. The CDR3 runs to 10 residues. Per germline, CDR1 SQVTM and CDR2 ANQGSEA. CDR3 DNA: TGCAGCGTTGGGACAGGGTATCAGTACTTC. Encoded protein: CSVGTGYQYF. The full variable domain, rest sourced from reference TRBV29-1 and TRBJ2-4, is SAVISQKPSRDICQRGTSLTIQCQVDSQVTMMFWYRQQPGQSLTLIATANQGSEATYESGFVIDKFPISRPNLTFSTLTVSNMSPEDSSIYLCSVGTGYQYFGAGTRLSVL.

This clonotype was recorded a few times. The chain uses TRBV9 and TRBJ2-5; TRBD1 agrees at 8 bases. CDR3 length: 15 amino acids. Trimming took 4 bases from V and 4 from J; bases not matched to a gene: 9. The V gene's germline CDR1 is SGDLS and CDR2 YYNGEE. CDR3 sequence reads: CASSPARGPRETQYF. Written as DNA, the CDR3 is TGTGCCAGCAGCCCAGCCAGGGGGCCAAGAGAGACCCAGTACTTC.

The rearrangement links TRBV7-2 to TRBJ2-7; D gene unclear. Germline V CDR1 and CDR2: SGHTA, FQGNSA. This CDR3 spans 14 amino acids. V lost 1 base and J lost 1, with 8 bases in between. In DNA form, the CDR3 reads TGTGCCAGCAGCTTAGTTTCCACGTCCTACGAGCAGTACTTC. Translated, it gives CASSLVSTSYEQYF.

This clonotype was observed once. This rearrangement joins TRBV19 to TRBJ1-1; weak D call: TRBD1 (6 bases). Germline values: CDR1 LNHDA, CDR2 SQIVND (reference sequence). Trimming removed 5 bases from V and 3 bases from J, with 16 bases in between. CDR3 size: 15 residues. CDR3 nucleotide sequence: TGTGCCAGTAGTGCACGACAGGACGCGTACACTGAAGCTTTCTTT. It is translated as CASSARQDAYTEAFF.

This clonotype was seen only a few times. The chain links TRBV28 to TRBJ2-5; 10 nucleotides align to TRBD2. CDR1 and CDR2 (germline): MDHEN, SYDVKM. V dropped 6 bases and J dropped 2; count of bases not matched to a gene: 9. CDR3 size: 16 residues. CDR3 region: CASSPGLAATQETQYF. CDR3 DNA: TGTGCCAGCAGCCCAGGACTAGCGGCGACGCAAGAGACCCAGTACTTC. Based on the CDR3 plus reference TRBV28 and TRBJ2-5, the full variable domain is DVKVTQSSRYLVKRTGEKVFLECVQDMDHENMFWYRQDPGLGLRLIYFSYDVKMKEKGDIPEGYSVSREKKERFSLILESASTNQTSMYLCASSPGLAATQETQYFGPGTRLLVL.

The V call is TRBV4-1, the J call TRBJ2-7; D unclear. CDR1 and CDR2 (germline): MGHRA, YSYEKL. This CDR3 has 14 amino acids. The ends were cut back, 4 bases at V and 2 bases at J, with 12 bases in the middle. This chain's CDR3 is CASSPSSYAYEQYF. The CDR3 DNA is TGCGCCAGCAGCCCAAGCTCCTATGCCTACGAGCAGTACTTC.

In this sample, this clonotype turned up a few times. V usage is TRBV3-1 and J usage is TRBJ2-7; weak D call: TRBD1 (6 bases). Trimming removed 4 bases from V and 7 bases from J, with 11 bases in between. The CDR3 runs to 12 residues. CDR1 and CDR2 (germline): LGHDT, YNNKEL (reference sequence). DNA of the CDR3: TGTGCCAGCAGCCGGGACAAGGCAGAGCAGTACTTC. Amino acid sequence: CASSRDKAEQYF.

This clonotype was counted only a few times. The chain employs TRBV4-3 and TRBJ1-2; a weak D match, TRBD1 (6 bases). This CDR3 region has 16 residues. Trimming took 2 bases from V and 4 from J, leaving 17 bases between them. Germline CDR1 and CDR2: LGHNA and YSLEER. CDR3 sequence: CASSQRAPTGTYGYTF. Here the CDR3 DNA reads TGCGCCAGCAGCCAAAGAGCCCCGACAGGAACCTATGGCTACACCTTC.

The J gene is TRBJ2-5, the V gene TRBV5-1, with D possibly TRBD2 on 5 matching bases. V lost 3 bases, J lost 5 bases, and 11 bases lay in between. The germline gives CDR1 SGHRS, CDR2 YFSETQ. This CDR3 has 13 residues. The CDR3 nucleotides read TGCGCCAGCAGCTCCCGAAGGAGGGAGACCCAGTACTTC. Translated: CASSSRRRETQYF.